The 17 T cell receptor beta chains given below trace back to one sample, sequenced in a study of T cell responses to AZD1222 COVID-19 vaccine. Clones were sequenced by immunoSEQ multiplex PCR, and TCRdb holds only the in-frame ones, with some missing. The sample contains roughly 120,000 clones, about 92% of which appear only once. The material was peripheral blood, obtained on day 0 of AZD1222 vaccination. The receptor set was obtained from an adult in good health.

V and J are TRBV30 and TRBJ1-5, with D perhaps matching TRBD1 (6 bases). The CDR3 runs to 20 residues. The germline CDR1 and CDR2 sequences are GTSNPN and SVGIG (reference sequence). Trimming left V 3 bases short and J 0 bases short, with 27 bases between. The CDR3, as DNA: TGTGCCTGGAGCGTCATGACTCGGGACACCCTAACCCATAGCAATCAGCCCCAGCATTTT. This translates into CAWSVMTRDTLTHSNQPQHF.

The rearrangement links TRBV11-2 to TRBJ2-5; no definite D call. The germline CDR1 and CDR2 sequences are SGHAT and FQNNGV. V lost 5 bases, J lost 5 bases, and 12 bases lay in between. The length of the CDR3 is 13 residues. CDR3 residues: CASSIGPQETQYF. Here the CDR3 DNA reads TGTGCCAGCAGCATCGGACCCCAGGAGACCCAGTACTTC.

CDR3 in amino acids: CASSRYSGSGNTIYF. The CDR3 DNA reads TGTGCCAGCTCTAGGTACAGCGGCTCTGGAAACACCATATATTTT. The V gene is TRBV2, the J gene TRBJ1-3; D is uncertain. Germline loops: CDR1 SNHLY, CDR2 FYNNEI. The CDR3 totals 15 residues. V dropped 8 bases and J dropped 0 bases, with 14 bases sitting between them.

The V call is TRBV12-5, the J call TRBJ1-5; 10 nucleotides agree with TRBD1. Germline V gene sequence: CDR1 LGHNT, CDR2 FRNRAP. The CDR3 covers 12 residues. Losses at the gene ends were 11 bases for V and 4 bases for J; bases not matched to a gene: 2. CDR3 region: CAGGQGNQPQHF. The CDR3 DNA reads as TGTGCTGGGGGACAGGGGAATCAGCCCCAGCATTTT.

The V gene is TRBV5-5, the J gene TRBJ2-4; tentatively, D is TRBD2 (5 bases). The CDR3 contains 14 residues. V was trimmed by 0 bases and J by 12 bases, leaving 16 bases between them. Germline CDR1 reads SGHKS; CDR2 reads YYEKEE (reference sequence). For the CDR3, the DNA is TGTGCCAGCAGCTTGGCTAGCTCACCAGGTGATCAGTACTTC. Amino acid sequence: CASSLASSPGDQYF.

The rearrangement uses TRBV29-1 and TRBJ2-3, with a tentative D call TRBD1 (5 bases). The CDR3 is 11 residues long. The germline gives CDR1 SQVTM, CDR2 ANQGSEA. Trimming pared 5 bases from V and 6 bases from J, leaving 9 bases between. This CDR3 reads CSVLGVDTQYF. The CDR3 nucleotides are TGCAGCGTTCTAGGGGTGGATACGCAGTATTTT.

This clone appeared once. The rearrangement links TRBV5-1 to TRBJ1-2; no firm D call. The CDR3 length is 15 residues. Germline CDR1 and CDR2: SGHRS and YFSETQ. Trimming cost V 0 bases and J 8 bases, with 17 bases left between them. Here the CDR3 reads CASSLGRVTHVGYTF. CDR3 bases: TGCGCCAGCAGCTTGGGCCGGGTCACCCACGTGGGCTACACCTTC. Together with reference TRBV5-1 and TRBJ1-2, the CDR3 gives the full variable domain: KAGVTQTPRYLIKTRGQQVTLSCSPISGHRSVSWYQQTPGQGLQFLFEYFSETQRNKGNFPGRFSGRQFSNSRSEMNVSTLELGDSALYLCASSLGRVTHVGYTFGSGTRLTVV.

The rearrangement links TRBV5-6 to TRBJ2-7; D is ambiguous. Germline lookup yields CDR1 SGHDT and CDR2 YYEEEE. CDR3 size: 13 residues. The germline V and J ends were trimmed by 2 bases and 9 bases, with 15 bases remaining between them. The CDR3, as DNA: TGTGCCAGCAGCTTCTCTCGGAATACGGGGCAGTACTTC. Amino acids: CASSFSRNTGQYF.

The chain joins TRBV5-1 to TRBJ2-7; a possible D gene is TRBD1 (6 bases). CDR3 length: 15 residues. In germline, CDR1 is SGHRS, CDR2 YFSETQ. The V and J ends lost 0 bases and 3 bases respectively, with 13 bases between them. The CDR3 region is CASSLAWGQVYEQYF. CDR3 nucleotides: TGCGCCAGCAGCTTGGCCTGGGGGCAGGTCTACGAGCAGTACTTC. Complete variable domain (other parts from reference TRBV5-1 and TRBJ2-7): KAGVTQTPRYLIKTRGQQVTLSCSPISGHRSVSWYQQTPGQGLQFLFEYFSETQRNKGNFPGRFSGRQFSNSRSEMNVSTLELGDSALYLCASSLAWGQVYEQYFGPGTRLTVT.

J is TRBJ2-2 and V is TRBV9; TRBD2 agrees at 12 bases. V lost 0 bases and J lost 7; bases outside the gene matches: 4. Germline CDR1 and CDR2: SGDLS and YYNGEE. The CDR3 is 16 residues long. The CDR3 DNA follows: TGTGCCAGCAGCGTAGAAGCTAGCGGGAGGGGCGGGGAGCTGTTTTTT. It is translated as CASSVEASGRGGELFF.

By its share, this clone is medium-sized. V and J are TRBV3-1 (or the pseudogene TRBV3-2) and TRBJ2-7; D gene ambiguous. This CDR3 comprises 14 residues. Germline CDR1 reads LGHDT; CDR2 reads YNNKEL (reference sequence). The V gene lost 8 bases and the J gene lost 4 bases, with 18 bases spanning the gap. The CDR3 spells CASGTRSAPYEQYF. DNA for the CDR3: TGTGCCAGCGGTACCCGCTCAGCACCGTACGAGCAGTACTTC.

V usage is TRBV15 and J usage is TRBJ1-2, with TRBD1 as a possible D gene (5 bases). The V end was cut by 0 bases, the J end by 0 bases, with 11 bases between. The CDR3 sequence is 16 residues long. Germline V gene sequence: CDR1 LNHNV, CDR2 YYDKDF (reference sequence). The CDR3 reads CATSRDRRGSNYGYTF. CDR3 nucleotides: TGTGCCACCAGCAGAGATAGGAGGGGATCTAACTATGGCTACACCTTC.

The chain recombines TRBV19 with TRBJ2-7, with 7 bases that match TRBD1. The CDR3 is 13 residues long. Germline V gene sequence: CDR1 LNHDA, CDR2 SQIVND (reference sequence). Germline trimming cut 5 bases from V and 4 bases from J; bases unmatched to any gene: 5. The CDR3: CASSVTGIYEQYF. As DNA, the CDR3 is TGTGCCAGTAGTGTGACAGGGATTTACGAGCAGTACTTC.

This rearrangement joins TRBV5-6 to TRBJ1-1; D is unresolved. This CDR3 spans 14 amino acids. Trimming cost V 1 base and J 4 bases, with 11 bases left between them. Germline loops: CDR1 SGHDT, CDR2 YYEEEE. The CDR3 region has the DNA TGTGCCAGCAGCTTGATAGGACGGACCACTGAAGCTTTCTTT. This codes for CASSLIGRTTEAFF. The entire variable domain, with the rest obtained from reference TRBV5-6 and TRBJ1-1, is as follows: DAGVTQSPTHLIKTRGQQVTLRCSPKSGHDTVSWYQQALGQGPQFIFQYYEEEERQRGNFPDRFSGHQFPNYSSELNVNALLLGDSALYLCASSLIGRTTEAFFGQGTRLTVV.

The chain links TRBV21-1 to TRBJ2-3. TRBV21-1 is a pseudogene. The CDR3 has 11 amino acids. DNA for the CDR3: TGTGCCAGCAGCAACGGGGCAACGCAGTATTTT. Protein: CASSNGATQYF.

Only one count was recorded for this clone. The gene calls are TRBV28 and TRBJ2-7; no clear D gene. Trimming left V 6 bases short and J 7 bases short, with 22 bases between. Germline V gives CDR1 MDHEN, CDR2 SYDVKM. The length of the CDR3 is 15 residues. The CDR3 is CASRYQTQPFREQYF. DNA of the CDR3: TGTGCCAGCAGATATCAGACTCAACCTTTTAGGGAGCAGTACTTC.

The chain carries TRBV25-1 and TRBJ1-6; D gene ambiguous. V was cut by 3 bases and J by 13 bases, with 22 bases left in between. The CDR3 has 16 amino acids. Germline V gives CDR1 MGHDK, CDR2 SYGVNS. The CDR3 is CASSDLRDGEVAPLHF. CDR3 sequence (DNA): TGTGCCAGCAGTGACCTCCGCGACGGAGAGGTCGCGCCCCTCCACTTT.